Presented here are 19 T cell receptor beta chains from one specimen sequenced in a study of patients and donors after allogeneic stem cell transplantation. From the RT-PCR reads, TCRdb called clonotypes with MiXCR, one entry per CDR3 protein. The sample lists roughly 940,000 distinct CDR3 sequences, more than 15% occurring once. The specimen sequenced was blood, either unsorted or a sorted T cell fraction (not recorded which). These receptors were collected from a human donor who was either an allogeneic HSCT recipient or a stem cell or donor lymphocyte infusion donor (not recorded which). It is not recorded whose cells these are; they may come from a transplant donor.

This clonotype was detected only a few times. The chain combines TRBV5-6 with TRBJ2-1; 9 bases match TRBD2. The CDR3 runs 16 residues. The germline CDR1 and CDR2 sequences are SGHDT and YYEEEE. With 0 bases clipped from V and 9 bases from J, the junction kept 10 bases outside the gene matches. CDR3 in amino acids: CASSLELAGPRGEQFF. CDR3 DNA sequence: TGTGCCAGCAGCTTGGAGCTAGCGGGACCTAGAGGTGAGCAGTTCTTC.

This sequence joins TRBV4-2 and TRBJ2-1; 8 bases align to TRBD2. The J segment lost 8 bases and the V segment lost 4 bases, leaving 10 bases of the junction unmatched. CDR3 length: 15 residues. The germline V gene encodes CDR1 LGHNA and CDR2 YNFKEQ. CDR3 coding DNA: TGTGCCAGCAGCCCGACGCGGGGGGCCAAGGATGAGCAGTTCTTC. It is translated as CASSPTRGAKDEQFF.

J is TRBJ1-5 and V is TRBV6-2 or TRBV6-3; the D gene is possibly TRBD1 (5 bases). The V end lost 7 bases, the J end lost 1 base, and 17 bases lay between the germline ends. The germline V gene has CDR1 MNHEY and CDR2 SVGEGT. The CDR3 has 16 residues. CDR3 bases: TGTGCCAGCACCGCCGCAATGACAGCGAGCAATCAGCCCCAGCATTTT. Its protein product is CASTAAMTASNQPQHF.

The V gene is TRBV20-1, the J gene TRBJ1-3; D call uncertain. Trimming took 6 bases from V and 0 from J, leaving 12 bases between them. Per the germline V gene, CDR1 is DFQATT and CDR2 is SNEGSKA (reference sequence). The CDR3 length is 14 residues. The CDR3 nucleotides are TGCAGTGCGCTAGGACTTAGCTCTGGAAACACCATATATTTT. Translated, it gives CSALGLSSGNTIYF.

This rearrangement joins TRBV7-8 to TRBJ1-5, with D possibly matching TRBD1 (5 bases). The V and J ends lost 7 bases and 4 bases respectively, with 14 bases between them. Germline-derived CDR1 and CDR2 are SGHVS and FQNEAQ. The CDR3 sequence is 14 residues long. CDR3 loop: CASTTGTGNQPQHF. CDR3 DNA sequence: TGTGCCAGCACCACCGGGACGGGAAATCAGCCCCAGCATTTT.

This chain links TRBV12-3 or TRBV12-4 with TRBJ1-5; 10 bases are a match to TRBD1. Trimming took 5 bases from V and 4 from J; bases not matched to a gene: 8. CDR3 length equals 16 residues. The CDR3 DNA sequence: TGTGCCAGCAGTACGCGGACAGGGGGAGGTAATCAGCCCCAGCATTTT. This encodes CASSTRTGGGNQPQHF.

This rearrangement joins TRBV7-9 to TRBJ1-4; D is undetermined. This CDR3 is 15 amino acids long. The germline CDR1 and CDR2 sequences are SEHNR and FQNEAQ (reference sequence). Trimming took off 7 bases at V and 8 bases at J, with 20 bases between the two ends. The CDR3 here is CASTPTPGKLEKLFF. The CDR3 nucleotides are TGTGCCAGCACCCCCACCCCGGGGAAGTTAGAAAAACTGTTTTTT.

This chain links TRBV7-3 with TRBJ2-1; D gene ambiguous. The germline gives CDR1 SGHTA, CDR2 FQGTGA. The V and J ends lost 0 bases and 8 bases respectively, with 5 bases between them. This CDR3 contains 12 residues. CDR3 residues: CASSLTRDEQFF. The CDR3 DNA reads TGTGCCAGCAGCTTAACAAGGGATGAGCAGTTCTTC.

This chain links TRBV25-1 with TRBJ2-7; 7 bases align to TRBD2. This CDR3 is built from 16 residues. The germline V gene encodes CDR1 MGHDK and CDR2 SYGVNS. The ends lost 4 bases at V and 1 base at J; junction bases unmatched: 10. CDR3 loop: CASSVRHGGGSYEQYF. CDR3 nucleotide sequence: TGTGCCAGCAGTGTCCGACATGGGGGGGGATCCTACGAGCAGTACTTC.

The sample holds a few counts of this clonotype. V is TRBV7-9 and J is TRBJ1-6, with TRBD1 matching 8 bases. The CDR3 is 17 amino acids. Per the germline V gene, CDR1 is SEHNR and CDR2 is FQNEAQ (reference sequence). The V and J ends lost 2 bases and 6 bases, in that order; junction bases with no gene match: 9. Here the CDR3 DNA reads TGTGCCAGCAGCTTAATCGCTAGGACAGGGCCTAATTCACCCCTCCACTTT. It translates to CASSLIARTGPNSPLHF.

The chain is built from TRBV13 and TRBJ2-7, with D unresolved. The germline V gene has CDR1 PRHDT and CDR2 FYEKMQ (reference sequence). The V end lost 4 bases, the J end lost 0 bases, and 25 bases lay between the germline ends. This CDR3 is built from 19 residues. CDR3 in amino acids: CASSSYRAASPGSSYEQYF. In DNA form, the CDR3 reads TGTGCCAGCAGCTCCTACAGAGCCGCCAGCCCAGGTAGCTCCTACGAGCAGTACTTC.

This clonotype turned up a few times. The CDR3 is CASSRIRAGELFF. CDR3 bases: TGTGCCAGCAGCCGAATCAGGGCCGGGGAGCTGTTTTTT. The V call is TRBV7-3, the J call TRBJ2-2; D possibly corresponds to TRBD1 (5 bases). Trimming removed 5 bases from V and 6 bases from J, with 10 bases in between. This CDR3 contains 13 residues. In germline, CDR1 is SGHTA, CDR2 FQGTGA.

This chain links TRBV28 with TRBJ1-5; D not resolved. The CDR3 runs 16 residues. The germline V gene encodes CDR1 MDHEN and CDR2 SYDVKM. The V end lost 3 bases, the J end lost 5 bases, and 17 bases lay between the germline ends. This CDR3 reads CASSFMSGGRYQPQHF. The CDR3 nucleotides read TGTGCCAGCAGTTTTATGTCAGGAGGAAGGTATCAGCCCCAGCATTTT.

The chain employs TRBV6-1 and TRBJ2-2, with a possible D match to TRBD2 (6 bases). Trimming cost V 10 bases and J 0 bases, with 15 bases left between them. Germline lookup yields CDR1 MNHNS and CDR2 SASEGT. The CDR3 length is 15 residues. CDR3 nucleotide sequence: TGTGCCACTCATATCGGGACTTCGAACACCGGGGAGCTGTTTTTT. Amino acid sequence: CATHIGTSNTGELFF.

This clonotype was seen ten or more times. The rearrangement joins TRBV12-3 or TRBV12-4 to TRBJ2-1; 7 bases agree with TRBD2. The CDR3 totals 16 residues. The V segment lost 5 bases and the J segment 1 base; nucleotides outside the gene matches: 8. The CDR3 coding sequence is TGTGCCAGCAGTCGCGGACTAGTTGGATCCTACAATGAGCAGTTCTTC. Its translation: CASSRGLVGSYNEQFF.

The V call is TRBV5-1, the J call TRBJ2-7; the D gene is possibly TRBD1 (6 bases). V was trimmed by 2 bases and J by 2 bases, leaving 14 bases between them. Germline values: CDR1 SGHRS, CDR2 YFSETQ. CDR3 length: 15 residues. The CDR3 DNA follows: TGCGCCAGCAGCTTTTCTACAGGGATTCCCTACGAGCAGTACTTC. This sequence encodes CASSFSTGIPYEQYF.

A few counts support this clonotype. The chain links TRBV6-5 to TRBJ1-2, with D possibly matching TRBD1 (6 bases). V shed 10 bases and J shed 6 bases, with 15 bases lying between them. Germline loops: CDR1 MNHEY, CDR2 SVGAGI. The CDR3 covers 12 residues. CDR3 sequence: CATLRGGDGYTF. CDR3 bases: TGTGCCACGTTAAGGGGGGGCGATGGCTACACCTTC.

The table lists this clonotype with a count of one. The rearrangement uses TRBV3-1 and TRBJ1-2; unclear D gene. Between the trimmed V and J ends, which lost 0 bases and 0 bases, there was a span of 14 bases. This CDR3 has 17 residues. CDR1 LGHDT and CDR2 YNNKEL come from the germline V gene (reference sequence). The CDR3 is CASSQDEVRRANYGYTF. CDR3 DNA sequence: TGTGCCAGCAGCCAAGATGAAGTGAGGAGAGCTAACTATGGCTACACCTTC.

The CDR3 spells CASSLVAAPGPFF. The CDR3 DNA is TGTGCCAGCAGTTTAGTAGCGGCTCCCGGACCGTTCTTC. This chain uses TRBV12-3 or TRBV12-4 with TRBJ2-1, with a tentative D call TRBD2 (6 bases). The CDR3 totals 13 residues. V lost 1 base and J 15 bases, leaving 16 bases between the germline ends.